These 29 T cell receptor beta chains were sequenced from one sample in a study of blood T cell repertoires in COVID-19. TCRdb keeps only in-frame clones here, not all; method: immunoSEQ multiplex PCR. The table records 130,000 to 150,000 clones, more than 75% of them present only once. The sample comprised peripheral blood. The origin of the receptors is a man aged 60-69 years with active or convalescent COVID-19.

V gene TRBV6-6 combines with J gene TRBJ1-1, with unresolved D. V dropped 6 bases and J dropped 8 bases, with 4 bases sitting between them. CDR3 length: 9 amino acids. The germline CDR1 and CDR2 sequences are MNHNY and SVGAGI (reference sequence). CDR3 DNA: TGTGCCAGCAGCCAGGAAGCTTTCTTT. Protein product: CASSQEAFF.

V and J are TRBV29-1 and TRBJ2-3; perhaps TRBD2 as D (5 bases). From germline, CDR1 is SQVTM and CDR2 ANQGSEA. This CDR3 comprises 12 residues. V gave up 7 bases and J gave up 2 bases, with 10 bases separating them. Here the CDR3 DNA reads TGCAGCGCTAAAGACTACACAGATACGCAGTATTTT. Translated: CSAKDYTDTQYF.

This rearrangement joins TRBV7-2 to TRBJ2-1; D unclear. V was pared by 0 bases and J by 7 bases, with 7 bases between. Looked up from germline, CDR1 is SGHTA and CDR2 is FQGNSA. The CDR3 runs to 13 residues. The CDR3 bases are TGTGCCAGCAGCTTAGCAGTGGCAAATGAGCAGTTCTTC. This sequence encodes CASSLAVANEQFF.

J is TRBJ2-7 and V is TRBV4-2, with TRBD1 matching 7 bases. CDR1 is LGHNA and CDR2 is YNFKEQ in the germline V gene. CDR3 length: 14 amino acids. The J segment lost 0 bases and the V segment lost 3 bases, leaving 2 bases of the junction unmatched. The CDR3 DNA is TGTGCCAGCAGCCATGACAGGGTCTCCTACGAGCAGTACTTC. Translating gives CASSHDRVSYEQYF.

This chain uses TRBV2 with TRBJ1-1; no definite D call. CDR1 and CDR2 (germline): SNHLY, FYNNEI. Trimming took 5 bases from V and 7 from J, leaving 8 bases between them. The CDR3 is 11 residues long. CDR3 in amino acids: CASSWQIEAFF. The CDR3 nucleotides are TGTGCCAGCAGTTGGCAGATTGAAGCTTTCTTT. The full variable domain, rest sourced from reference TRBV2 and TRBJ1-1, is EPEVTQTPSHQVTQMGQEVILRCVPISNHLYFYWYRQILGQKVEFLVSFYNNEISEKSEIFDDQFSVERPDGSNFTLKIRSTKLEDSAMYFCASSWQIEAFFGQGTRLTVV.

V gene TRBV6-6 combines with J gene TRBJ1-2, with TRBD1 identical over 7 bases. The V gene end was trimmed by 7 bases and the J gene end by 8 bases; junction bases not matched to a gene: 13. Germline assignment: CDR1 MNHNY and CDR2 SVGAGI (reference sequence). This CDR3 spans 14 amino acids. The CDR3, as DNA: TGTGCCAGCATCTCTGGGGGACAGTTAGGCGGCTACACCTTC. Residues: CASISGGQLGGYTF.

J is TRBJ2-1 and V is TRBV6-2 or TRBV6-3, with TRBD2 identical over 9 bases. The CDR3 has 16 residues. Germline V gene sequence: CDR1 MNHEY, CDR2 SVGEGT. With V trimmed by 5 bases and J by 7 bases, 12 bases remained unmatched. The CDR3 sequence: CASSPLSSGSGNEQFF. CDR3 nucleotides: TGTGCCAGCAGTCCCCTTAGTAGCGGGAGTGGGAATGAGCAGTTCTTC.

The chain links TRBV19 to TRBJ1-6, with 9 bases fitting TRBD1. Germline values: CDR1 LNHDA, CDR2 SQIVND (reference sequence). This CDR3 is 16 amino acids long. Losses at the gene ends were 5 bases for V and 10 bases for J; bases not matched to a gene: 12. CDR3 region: CASSPSRDRARSPLHF. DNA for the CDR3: TGTGCCAGTAGTCCTTCCCGGGACAGGGCTCGCTCACCCCTCCACTTT.

CDR3 nucleotides: TGTGCCAGCAGTTATGCACAGGGGCGGGGGAACACTGAAGCTTTCTTT. This encodes CASSYAQGRGNTEAFF. This chain links TRBV6-5 with TRBJ1-1; TRBD1 matches at 7 bases. J was trimmed by 1 base and V by 3 bases; bases with no gene match: 8. From germline, CDR1 is MNHEY and CDR2 SVGAGI. This CDR3 comprises 16 residues.

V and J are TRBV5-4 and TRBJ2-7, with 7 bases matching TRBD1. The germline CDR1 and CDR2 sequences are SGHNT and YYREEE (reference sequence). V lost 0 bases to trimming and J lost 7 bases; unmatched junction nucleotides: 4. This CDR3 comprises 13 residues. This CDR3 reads CASSLETGFEQYF. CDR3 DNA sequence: TGTGCCAGCAGCTTGGAGACAGGGTTTGAGCAGTACTTC.

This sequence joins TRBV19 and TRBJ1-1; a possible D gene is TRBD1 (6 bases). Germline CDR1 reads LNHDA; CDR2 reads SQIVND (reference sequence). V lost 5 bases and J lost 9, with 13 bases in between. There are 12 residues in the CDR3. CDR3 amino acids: CASSPQDSKAFF. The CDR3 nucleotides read TGTGCCAGTAGTCCCCAGGACAGTAAAGCTTTCTTT.

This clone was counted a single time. CDR3 sequence: CATSDLDRGPGETQYF. DNA for the CDR3: TGTGCCACCAGTGACCTTGACAGGGGCCCAGGGGAGACCCAGTACTTC. The V and J genes are TRBV24-1 and TRBJ2-5, with 8 bases matching TRBD1. The trim removed 4 bases at V and 5 bases at J, leaving 11 bases unmatched. Per germline, CDR1 KGHDR and CDR2 SFDVKD. CDR3 length: 16 residues.

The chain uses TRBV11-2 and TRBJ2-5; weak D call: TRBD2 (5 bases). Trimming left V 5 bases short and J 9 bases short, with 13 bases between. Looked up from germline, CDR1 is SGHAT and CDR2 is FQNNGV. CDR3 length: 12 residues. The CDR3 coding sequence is TGTGCCAGCAGCAACACCCCGAGGGCCCAGTACTTC. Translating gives CASSNTPRAQYF.

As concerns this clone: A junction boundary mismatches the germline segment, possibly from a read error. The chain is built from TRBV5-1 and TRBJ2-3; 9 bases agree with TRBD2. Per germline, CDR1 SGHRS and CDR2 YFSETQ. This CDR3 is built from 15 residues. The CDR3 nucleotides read TGCGCCAGCAGCTCGGATGGGACTAGCAGAGATACGCAGTATTTT. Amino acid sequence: CASSSDGTSRDTQYF.

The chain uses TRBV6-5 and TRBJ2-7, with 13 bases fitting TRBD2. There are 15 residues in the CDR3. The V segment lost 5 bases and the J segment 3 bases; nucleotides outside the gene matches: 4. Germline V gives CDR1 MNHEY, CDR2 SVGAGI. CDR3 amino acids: CASSRTSGSYYEQYF. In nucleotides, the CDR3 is TGTGCCAGCAGTCGGACTAGCGGGAGTTACTACGAGCAGTACTTC.

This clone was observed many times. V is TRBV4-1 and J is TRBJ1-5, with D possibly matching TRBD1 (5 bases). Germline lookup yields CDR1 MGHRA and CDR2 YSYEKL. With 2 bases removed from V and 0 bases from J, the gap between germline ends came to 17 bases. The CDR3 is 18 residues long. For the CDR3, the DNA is TGCGCCAGCAGCCAACCTTCGGGCAGGGACTTTAGCAATCAGCCCCAGCATTTT. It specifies CASSQPSGRDFSNQPQHF.

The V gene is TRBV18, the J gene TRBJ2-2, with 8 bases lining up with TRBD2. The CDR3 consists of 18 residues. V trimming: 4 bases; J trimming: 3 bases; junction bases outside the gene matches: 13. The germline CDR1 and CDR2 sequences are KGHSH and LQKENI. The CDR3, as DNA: TGTGCCAGCTCACGCCCAAAGACTAGCGAGATTCACACCGGGGAGCTGTTTTTT. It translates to CASSRPKTSEIHTGELFF.

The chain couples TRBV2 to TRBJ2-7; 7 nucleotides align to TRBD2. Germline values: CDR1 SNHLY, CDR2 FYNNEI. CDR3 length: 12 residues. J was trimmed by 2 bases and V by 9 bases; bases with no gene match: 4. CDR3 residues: CASLADTYEQYF. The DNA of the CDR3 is TGTGCCAGTCTAGCGGATACCTACGAGCAGTACTTC.

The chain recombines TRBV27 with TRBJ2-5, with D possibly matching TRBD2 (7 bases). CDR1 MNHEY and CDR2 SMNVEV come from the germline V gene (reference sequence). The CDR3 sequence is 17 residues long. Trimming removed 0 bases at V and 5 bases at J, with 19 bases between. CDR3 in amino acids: CASSLSGGGITEETQYF. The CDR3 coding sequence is TGTGCCAGCAGTTTATCGGGGGGGGGCATAACAGAGGAGACCCAGTACTTC.

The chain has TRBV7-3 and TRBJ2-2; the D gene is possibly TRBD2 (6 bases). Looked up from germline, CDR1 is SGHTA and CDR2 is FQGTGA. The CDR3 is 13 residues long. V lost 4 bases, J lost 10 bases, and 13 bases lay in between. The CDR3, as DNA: TGTGCCAGCAGCTCGGGACTTCCTGCGGAGCTGTTTTTT. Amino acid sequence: CASSSGLPAELFF.

The CDR3 bases are TGTGCCAGCAGCCCCCGACGGGGGTTTGCCCCAGATACGCAGTATTTT. It specifies CASSPRRGFAPDTQYF. The chain has TRBV14 and TRBJ2-3, with a weak D call TRBD2 (6 bases). CDR1 SGHDN and CDR2 FVKESK come from the germline V gene. V was shortened by 4 bases and J by 4 bases, with 18 bases between the two germline ends. The CDR3 loop spans 16 amino acids.

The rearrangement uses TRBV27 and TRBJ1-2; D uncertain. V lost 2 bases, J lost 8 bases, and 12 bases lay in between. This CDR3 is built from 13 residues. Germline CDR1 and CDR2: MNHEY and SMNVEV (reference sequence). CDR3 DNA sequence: TGTGCCAGCAGTTTAGGCCAGGTCGGAGGCTACACCTTC. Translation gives CASSLGQVGGYTF.

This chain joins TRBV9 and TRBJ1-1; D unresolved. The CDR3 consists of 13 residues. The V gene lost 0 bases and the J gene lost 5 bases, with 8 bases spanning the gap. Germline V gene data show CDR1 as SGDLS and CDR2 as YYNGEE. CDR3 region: CASSVDEVTEAFF. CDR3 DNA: TGTGCCAGCAGCGTAGATGAGGTAACTGAAGCTTTCTTT. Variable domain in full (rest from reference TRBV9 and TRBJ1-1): DSGVTQTPKHLITATGQRVTLRCSPRSGDLSVYWYQQSLDQGLQFLIQYYNGEERAKGNILERFSAQQFPDLHSELNLSSLELGDSALYFCASSVDEVTEAFFGQGTRLTVV.

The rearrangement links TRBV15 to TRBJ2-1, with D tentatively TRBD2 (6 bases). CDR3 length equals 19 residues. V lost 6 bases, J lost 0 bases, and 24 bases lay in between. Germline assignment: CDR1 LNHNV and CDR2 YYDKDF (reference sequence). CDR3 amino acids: CATRRRDFGAPSSYNEQFF. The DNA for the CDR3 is TGTGCCACCAGGAGGAGGGACTTCGGGGCACCTAGCTCCTACAATGAGCAGTTCTTC. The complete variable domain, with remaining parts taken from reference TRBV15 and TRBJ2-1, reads DAMVIQNPRYQVTQFGKPVTLSCSQTLNHNVMYWYQQKSSQAPKLLFHYYDKDFNNEADTPDNFQSRRPNTSFCFLDIRSPGLGDTAMYLCATRRRDFGAPSSYNEQFFGPGTRLTVL.

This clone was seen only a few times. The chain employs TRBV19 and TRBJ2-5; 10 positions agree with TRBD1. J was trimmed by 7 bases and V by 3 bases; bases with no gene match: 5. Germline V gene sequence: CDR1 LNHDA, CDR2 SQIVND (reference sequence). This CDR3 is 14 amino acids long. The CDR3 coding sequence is TGTGCCAGTAGTATGGGACAGGGGTGGGCGACCCAGTACTTC. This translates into CASSMGQGWATQYF.

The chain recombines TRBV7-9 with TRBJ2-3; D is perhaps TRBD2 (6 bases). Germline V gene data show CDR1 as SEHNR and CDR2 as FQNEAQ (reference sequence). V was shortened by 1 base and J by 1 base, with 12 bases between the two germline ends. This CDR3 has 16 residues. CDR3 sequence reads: CASSLGAGWGTDTQYF. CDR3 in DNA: TGTGCCAGCAGCTTAGGAGCGGGCTGGGGCACAGATACGCAGTATTTT.

This CDR3 reads CASSLRTGGNSPLHF. DNA for the CDR3: TGTGCCAGCAGCCTCCGGACAGGGGGGAATTCACCCCTCCACTTT. The chain carries TRBV14 and TRBJ1-6, with TRBD1 matching over 10 bases. This CDR3 comprises 15 residues. Germline V lookup: CDR1 SGHDN, CDR2 FVKESK. The V and J ends lost 4 bases and 7 bases, in that order; junction bases with no gene match: 4.

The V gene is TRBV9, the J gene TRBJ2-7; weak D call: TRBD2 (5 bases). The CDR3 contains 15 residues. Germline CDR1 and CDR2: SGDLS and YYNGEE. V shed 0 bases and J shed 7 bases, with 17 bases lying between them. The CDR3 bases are TGTGCCAGCAGCGTAGCTACGGACCCACGGGGAGAGCAGTACTTC. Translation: CASSVATDPRGEQYF.

The CDR3 sequence: CASSRREATGELFF. DNA for the CDR3: TGCGCCAGCAGCCGCAGGGAGGCCACCGGGGAGCTGTTTTTT. The V and J genes are TRBV4-3 and TRBJ2-2; tentative D call: TRBD2 (6 bases). Germline CDR1 and CDR2: LGHNA and YSLEER. Trimming took 4 bases from V and 4 from J, leaving 10 bases between them. This CDR3 spans 14 amino acids.